A selection of T cell receptor beta chains follows, all from one sample in a study of shared clonotypes between healthy human individuals. This table comes from immunoSEQ multiplex PCR, and its TCRdb copy is limited to in-frame clones, with some not included. The sample shows roughly 1,800,000 clones, 85% to 95% of them seen only once. The sequencing sample was made of naive CD8+ T cells sorted from blood. The source is a man aged 18 to 29 in good health. Each CDR3 is given with its conserved first and last residue. A D gene is named only where the DNA matches it firmly. Clone sizes are given selectively: once, few, many, or a class where the clone is expanded.

abundance	d_gene	v_gene	j_gene	CDR3nt	CDR3aa
.	TRBD1	TRBV11-1	TRBJ2-7	TGTGCCAGCAGCACGGGACAGGGGGAATACGAGCAGTACTTC	CASSTGQGEYEQYF
.	.	TRBV29-1	TRBJ1-1	TGCAGCGTTGAAGGTCGGGGCGCTGAAGCTTTCTTT	CSVEGRGAEAFF
.	.	TRBV19	TRBJ1-2	TGTGCCAGTAGACGATTGGAGGGAGTAACTGGCTACACCTTC	CASRRLEGVTGYTF
.	TRBD1	TRBV27	TRBJ1-1	TGTGCCAGCAGTATCTCTGGGACAGGGTACACTGAAGCTTTCTTT	CASSISGTGYTEAFF
.	.	TRBV6-5	TRBJ2-7	TGTGCCAGCAGTTACTTGTATGAAGAGCAGTACTTC	CASSYLYEEQYF
.	.	TRBV7-9	TRBJ1-4	TGTGCCAGCAGCTTAGCGGCGGTTGATAGCGAGGAAAAACTGTTTTTT	CASSLAAVDSEEKLFF
.	.	TRBV28	TRBJ1-5	TGTGCCAGCAGTCCTCAGGTTAGCAATCAGCCCCAGCATTTT	CASSPQVSNQPQHF
.	TRBD1	TRBV25-1	TRBJ2-1	TGTGCCAGCAGTGAAGGAGCAGGGGGATCCTACAATGAGCAGTTCTTC	CASSEGAGGSYNEQFF
once	TRBD1	TRBV2	TRBJ1-4	TGTGCCAGTCGATGGACAGGTGCGGATGAAAAACTGTTTTTT	CASRWTGADEKLFF
.	TRBD1	TRBV6-5	TRBJ1-5	TGTGCCAGCAGTTGGGGACAGAATCAGCCCCAGCATTTT	CASSWGQNQPQHF
.	.	TRBV6-1	TRBJ2-7	TGTGCCAGCAGTGAAGCCTGGGGGATCTACGAGCAGTACTTC	CASSEAWGIYEQYF
.	.	TRBV6-6	TRBJ2-7	TGTGCCAGCAGTGGCGGGAACTACGAGCAGTACTTC	CASSGGNYEQYF
.	TRBD1	TRBV10-2	TRBJ1-3	TGCGCCAGTTCCGACAGGGGAGCTGGAAACACCATATATTTT	CASSDRGAGNTIYF
.	TRBD1	TRBV27	TRBJ2-7	TGTGCCAGCAGACCGACAGGGGGCAGGTACGAGCAGTACTTC	CASRPTGGRYEQYF
.	.	TRBV6-6	TRBJ1-1	TGTGCCAGCAGTTACGTTGGGGGAGAAGCTTTCTTT	CASSYVGGEAFF
.	TRBD1	TRBV10-1	TRBJ2-2	TGCGCCAGCAGTGACCCAGACAGGGGCTCCGGGGAGCTGTTTTTT	CASSDPDRGSGELFF
.	.	TRBV28	TRBJ2-7	TGTGCCAGCACCCCCGTTGCAGGATCCTACGAGCAGTACTTC	CASTPVAGSYEQYF
.	TRBD1	TRBV5-6	TRBJ2-7	TGTGCCAGCAGCTCCATAGACAGGGATCAGGTCGAGCAGTACTTC	CASSSIDRDQVEQYF
.	.	TRBV9	TRBJ2-1	TGTGCCAGCAGCTCCAGGGCTAGCTTGATGAATGAGCAGTTCTTC	CASSSRASLMNEQFF
.	.	TRBV4-3	TRBJ1-3	TGCGCCAGCAGCCCCCGGGAGGACTCTGGAAACACCATATATTTT	CASSPREDSGNTIYF
.	.	TRBV21-1	TRBJ1-1	TGTGCCAGCAGCAAACTGGAAGAAGACAGGGAAGGGACTGAAGCTTTCTTT	CASSKLEEDREGTEAFF
.	.	TRBV5-4	TRBJ2-1	TGTGCCAGCAGCTTCGGTAATGAGCAGTTCTTC	CASSFGNEQFF
once	.	TRBV9	TRBJ2-1	TGTGCCAGCAGCGTAGATGACTCTAACAATGAGCAGTTCTTC	CASSVDDSNNEQFF
.	TRBD1	TRBV29-1	TRBJ2-3	TGCAGCTTGGGGACAGGGATCGCAGATACGCAGTATTTT	CSLGTGIADTQYF
.	TRBD1	TRBV2	TRBJ1-5	TGTGCCAGCAGTGAAGCCCTGGACAGGATTAATCATCCCCAGCATTTT	CASSEALDRINHPQHF
.	.	TRBV11-2	TRBJ2-5	TGTGCCAGCAGCCCAAAAACGGGAAGCAGAGAGACCCAGTACTTC	CASSPKTGSRETQYF
.	.	TRBV4-3	TRBJ2-3	TGCGCCAGCAGCCAATACGGGACAGATACGCAGTATTTT	CASSQYGTDTQYF
.	.	TRBV9	TRBJ2-7	TGTGCCAGCAGCCCGGGACACGGATACGAGCAGTACTTC	CASSPGHGYEQYF
.	TRBD2	TRBV10-2	TRBJ2-1	TGCGCCAGCAGTGAGCCGACTAGCGGGGGCGATGAGCAGTTCTTC	CASSEPTSGGDEQFF
.	.	TRBV5-1	TRBJ2-5	TGCGCCAGCAGCTTGTCTGGCAGGCCACACGAGGGAGAGACCCAGTACTTC	CASSLSGRPHEGETQYF
.	TRBD2	TRBV30	TRBJ2-3	TGTGCCTGGAGCAGGCTAGCGGGGTTGGGGGAGGGCACAGATACGCAGTATTTT	CAWSRLAGLGEGTDTQYF
.	.	TRBV9	TRBJ1-4	TGTGCCAGCAGCGCCACACATGGTAATGAAAAACTGTTTTTT	CASSATHGNEKLFF
.	TRBD1	TRBV2	TRBJ1-5	TGTGCCAGCAGTACAAGCCGGGACAGGGCCAATCAGCCCCAGCATTTT	CASSTSRDRANQPQHF
once	.	TRBV5-4	TRBJ2-7	TGTGCCAGCAGCCCGGAGGGGGGCGAGCAGTACTTC	CASSPEGGEQYF
.	.	TRBV18	TRBJ2-7	TGTGCCAGCTCAGCCACTGGCAGCTCCTACGAGCAGTACTTC	CASSATGSSYEQYF
once	.	TRBV5-4	TRBJ2-5	TGTGCCAGCAGCTTGTTGGGTCCAGCGGAGACCCAGTACTTC	CASSLLGPAETQYF
.	TRBD1	TRBV6-1	TRBJ2-7	TGTGCCAGCAGTGTTACAGGGGGCGAGCAGTACTTC	CASSVTGGEQYF
.	.	TRBV11-2	TRBJ1-4	TGTGCCAGCGGGGGGAATGAAAAACTGTTTTTT	CASGGNEKLFF
.	TRBD1	TRBV27	TRBJ1-1	TGTGCCAGCAAGGAACAGGGGTCAACTGAAGCTTTCTTT	CASKEQGSTEAFF
.	TRBD1	TRBV27	TRBJ1-5	TGTGCCAGCAGTCCCGGACAGGGGGCAGGTCAGCCCCAGCATTTT	CASSPGQGAGQPQHF
.	.	TRBV27	TRBJ2-7	TGTGCCAGCAGTTTAACTGCCAGCCCCTACGAGCAGTACTTC	CASSLTASPYEQYF
.	.	TRBV4-1	TRBJ2-4	TGCGCCAGCAGCCCCGCATCCAGGGGGGGGAACATTCAGTACTTC	CASSPASRGGNIQYF
.	.	TRBV6-6	TRBJ2-2	TGTGCCAGCAGTTACTCGAACACCGGGGAGCTGTTTTTT	CASSYSNTGELFF
.	.	TRBV5-1	TRBJ1-1	TGCGCCAGCAGCTTGGGTCAGGGGTACACTGAAGCTTTCTTT	CASSLGQGYTEAFF
.	.	TRBV4-3	TRBJ2-7	TGCGCCAGCAGCCAAGATTTATTTGGGGGTCCTGACTCCTACGAGCAGTACTTC	CASSQDLFGGPDSYEQYF
.	TRBD2	TRBV2	TRBJ2-1	TGTGCCAGCACCCCTAGCGGTGAGCAGTTCTTC	CASTPSGEQFF
.	TRBD2	TRBV13	TRBJ2-1	TGTGCCAGCAGCACGACTAGCGGGAGACAGGCCGAGCAGTTCTTC	CASSTTSGRQAEQFF
.	TRBD2	TRBV19	TRBJ2-7	TGTGCCAGTAGTATAGTCGGGGGGGCCTACGAGCAGTACTTC	CASSIVGGAYEQYF
.	.	TRBV11-2	TRBJ2-7	TGTGCCAGCAGCTTCGGGCATCCCTACGAGCAGTACTTC	CASSFGHPYEQYF